The rows below give T cell receptor beta chains drawn from one sample of a study of T cells in Graves' hyperthyroidism and ophthalmopathy. Each CDR3 protein is one row after TCRdb ran MiXCR on the multiplex PCR reads. The sample has 350,000 to 400,000 distinct CDR3 sequences; under 15% are singletons. Sequenced: blood. The origin of the receptors is a young woman with Graves' hyperthyroidism. CDR3s include the opening cysteine and the closing phenylalanine or tryptophan. A D gene is named only where the DNA matches it firmly. Not all rows give a size; the values are once, few, many and, for expanded clones, a class.

clone_size,v_call,j_call,d_call,cdr3_nt,cdr3_aa
few,TRBV20-1,TRBJ2-5,TRBD1,TGCAGTGCTGCAAACAGGGGCTTCGAGACCCAGTACTTC,CSAANRGFETQYF
NA,TRBV9,TRBJ2-5,NA,TGTGCCAGCGCAACCGGGACAACCAGGGGAGAGACCCAGTACTTC,CASATGTTRGETQYF
many,TRBV6-5,TRBJ1-2,NA,TGTGCCAGCTACCTAAGTGGCGGCTACACCTTC,CASYLSGGYTF
few,TRBV6-1,TRBJ1-2,TRBD1,TGTGCCAGCGCCCAGGGGGTATTTAACTATGGCTACACCTTC,CASAQGVFNYGYTF
few,TRBV5-1,TRBJ1-1,NA,TGCGCCAGCAGCTTGCTAGGGGCTGGGGCTGAAGCTTTCTTT,CASSLLGAGAEAFF
many,TRBV20-1,TRBJ2-3,TRBD2,TGCAGTGCTCGCCGGCCAGCGGGAGGAATGGATACGCAGTATTTT,CSARRPAGGMDTQYF
NA,TRBV7-2,TRBJ2-5,TRBD2,TGTGCCAGCAGCTTAGCGGTCAGGCTCAGGGGACTAGCGGAAGAGACCCAGTACTTC,CASSLAVRLRGLAEETQYF
many,TRBV28,TRBJ2-7,NA,TGTGCCAGCAGTCCCGGTCAACGCGAGCAGTACTTC,CASSPGQREQYF
NA,TRBV27,TRBJ2-7,TRBD1,TGTGCCAGCAAGCAGGGACAGGGGTACCACGAGCAGTACTTC,CASKQGQGYHEQYF
many,TRBV7-8,TRBJ2-1,NA,TGTGCCAGCTTGCGGGACCTCTACAATGAGCAGTTCTTC,CASLRDLYNEQFF
NA,TRBV2,TRBJ1-1,NA,TGTGCCCTCGAAGAGCGGGGCCGGGAAGAAGCTTTCTTT,CALEERGREEAFF
NA,TRBV5-1,TRBJ2-2,TRBD1,TGCGCCAGCAGACCCGGGACAGGGCCATCTGAGTTGTTTTTT,CASRPGTGPSELFF
few,TRBV3-1,TRBJ2-2,NA,TGTGCCAGCAGCCAAGAGACCCTTATCGGCACCGGGGAGCTGTTTTTT,CASSQETLIGTGELFF
NA,TRBV27,TRBJ2-7,TRBD1,TGTGCCAGCAGTTCGACAGGGGATAGCTACGAGCAGTACTTC,CASSSTGDSYEQYF
NA,TRBV19,TRBJ2-5,NA,TGTGCCAGTAGTCTGGGTCACGGACGAGAGACCCAGTACTTC,CASSLGHGRETQYF
NA,TRBV10-3,TRBJ1-6,TRBD1,TGTGCCATCAGTGGTTCCGGGACAGCCTATAATTCACCCCTCCACTTT,CAISGSGTAYNSPLHF
NA,TRBV5-8,TRBJ1-2,TRBD1,TGTGCCAGCAGTCAGACAGGGTACTATGGCTACACCTTC,CASSQTGYYGYTF
NA,TRBV5-4,TRBJ2-3,TRBD2,TGTGCCAGCAGCGGGGGACTACTTAGAGCCGGCACAGATACGCAGTATTTT,CASSGGLLRAGTDTQYF
few,TRBV11-1,TRBJ1-4,TRBD1,TGTGCCAGCAGCTCGACGGGACAGCGTAATGAAAAACTGTTTTTT,CASSSTGQRNEKLFF